The entry below describes one T cell receptor (beta chain). There is no known antigen for this receptor. The input lacks base qualities; no much larger clone sits a single base away. The CDR3 runs 13 residues from the cysteine to the phenylalanine. Of all the DNA, just the CDR3 is kept, 39 bases in frame from base 1. Per the germline V gene, MNHEY is the CDR1 and SVGEGT is the CDR2. V was cut back by 0 bases and J by 7 bases, leaving a gap of 7 bases between them. This sample stems from a study of T cell responses to AZD1222 COVID-19 vaccine (TCRdb year 2021). With respect to the entire study: AZD1222 recipients with second doses at about 4 weeks or about 12 weeks were pooled, because spike-specific TCR depth and breadth did not differ between schedules. Enrollment into the trials was organized by age into subgroups of 18-55, 56-69 and 70-plus years, and those subgroups contained approximately 160, 26 and 62 TCR-sequenced participants, respectively. TCR sequencing was performed for about 250 trial participants, of whom about 210 were given two doses of AZD1222 and around 26 were given two doses of MenACWY control vaccine. On the study overall, not on this receptor specifically: Nearly half of unique spike-specific TCRs reportedly recognized epitopes outside regions mutated in the B.1.351 and B.1.1.7 variants. After two AZD1222 doses, both the breadth and the depth of spike-specific TCRs were significantly higher than at day 0 and than in MenACWY recipients. Vaccine-associated CD4 TCRs spanned the whole spike protein, with dominant responses in regions 160-218 and 743-854. Participants were mostly white British, with more females than males. The authors suggested clonal diversity may have been underestimated. Because no day 14 peak-response samples were available, repertoires were characterized only after the peak T cell response. Only five or six AZD1222 recipients were SARS-CoV-2 seropositive at baseline, limiting conclusions about previously exposed vaccinees. In the small 56-69-year group, the increase in depth fell short of significance, most likely because of low power.

Reading the label with the study, this specimen's time point is: baseline before first vaccination. The vaccinee samples were drawn from two UK trials, COV001 and COV002, one of which was a single-blind randomized controlled phase 2/3 trial testing AZD1222 (ChAdOx1 nCoV-19) in healthy adults. For TCRbeta chain sequencing, PBMC samples were collected from trial participants at day 0 and at day 28 after the second dose. The CDR3 regions of human TCRbeta chains were analyzed by immunosequencing. The paper's processing steps were these. Repertoire TCRs were matched against a reference library of SARS-CoV-2-specific TCRs generated with the MIRA antigen-specificity platform. Breadth meant the fraction of unique TCRs that were SARS-CoV-2-associated, whereas depth meant the fraction of total T cells that were SARS-CoV-2-associated. Using the MIRA data, each spike-specific TCR was mapped to the spike region that the TCR reacts to and placed in a CD4 or CD8 class. Log10-transformed breadth and depth values were compared by one-way ANOVA with Sidak's multiple comparisons tests. The source is immuneACCESS, and TCRdb retained only in-frame sequences with V and J called. Part of the clones is not carried over; for the studies checked, unresolved V genes explain less than half of this, and the remainder is unexplained. That table is the source of V, J and clone size, and D and trimming were worked out from the DNA. This sample has more than 95,000 clones in its table, and about 88% of those were observed once. The top ten hold roughly a quarter of the sample.

This sample comprised peripheral blood, obtained on day 0 of AZD1222 vaccination. This TCR came from an adult in good health. This chain is built from TRBV6-2 or TRBV6-3 and TRBJ1-5; the D gene cannot be resolved reliably. The DNA is as follows: TGTGCCAGCAGTTACTCGAGAGGACAGCCCCAGCATTTT. This yields the protein CASSYSRGQPQHF.